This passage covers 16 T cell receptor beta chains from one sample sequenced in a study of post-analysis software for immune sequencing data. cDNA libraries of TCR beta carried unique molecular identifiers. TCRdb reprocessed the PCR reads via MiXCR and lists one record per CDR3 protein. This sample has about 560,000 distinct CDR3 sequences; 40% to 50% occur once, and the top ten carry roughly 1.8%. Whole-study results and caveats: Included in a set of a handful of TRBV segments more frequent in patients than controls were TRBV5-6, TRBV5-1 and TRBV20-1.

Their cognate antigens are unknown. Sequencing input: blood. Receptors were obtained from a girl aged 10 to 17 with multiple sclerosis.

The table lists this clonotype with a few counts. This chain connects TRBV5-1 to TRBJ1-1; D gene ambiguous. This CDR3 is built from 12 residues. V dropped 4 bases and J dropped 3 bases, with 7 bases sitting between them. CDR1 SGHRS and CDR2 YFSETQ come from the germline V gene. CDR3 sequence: CASSTGDTEAFF. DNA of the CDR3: TGCGCCAGCAGCACTGGGGACACTGAAGCTTTCTTT.

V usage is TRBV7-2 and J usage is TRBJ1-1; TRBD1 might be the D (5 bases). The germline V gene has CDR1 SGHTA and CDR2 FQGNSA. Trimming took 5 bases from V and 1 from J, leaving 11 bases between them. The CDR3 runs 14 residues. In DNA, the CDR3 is TGTGCCAGCAGCCCGGGGGGGTCGAACACTGAAGCTTTCTTT. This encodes CASSPGGSNTEAFF.

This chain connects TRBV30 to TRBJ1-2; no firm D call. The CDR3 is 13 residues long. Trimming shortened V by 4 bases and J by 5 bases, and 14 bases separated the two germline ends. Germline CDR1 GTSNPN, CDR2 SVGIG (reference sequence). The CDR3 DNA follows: TGTGCCTGGACCCCTGGGGTAGATTATGGCTACACCTTC. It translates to CAWTPGVDYGYTF.

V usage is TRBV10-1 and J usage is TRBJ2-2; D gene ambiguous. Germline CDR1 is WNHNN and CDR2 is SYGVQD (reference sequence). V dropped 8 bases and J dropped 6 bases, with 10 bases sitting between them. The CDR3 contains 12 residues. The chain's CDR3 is CASSRVPGELFF. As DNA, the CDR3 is TGCGCCAGCTCTCGAGTGCCCGGGGAGCTGTTTTTT.

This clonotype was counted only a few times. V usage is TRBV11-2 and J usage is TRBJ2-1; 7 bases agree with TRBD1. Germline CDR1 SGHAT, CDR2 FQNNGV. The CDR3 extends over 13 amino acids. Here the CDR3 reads CSGQGDNYNEQFF. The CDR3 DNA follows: TGTTCGGGTCAGGGGGATAATTACAATGAGCAGTTCTTC. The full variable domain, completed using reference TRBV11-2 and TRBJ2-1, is EAGVAQSPRYKIIEKRQSVAFWCNPISGHATLYWYQQILGQGPKLLIQFQNNGVVDDSQLPKDRFSAERLKGVDSTLKIQPAKLEDSAVYLCSGQGDNYNEQFFGPGTRLTVL.

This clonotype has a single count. Here the CDR3 reads CASSPLKGDQPQHF. CDR3 bases: TGCGCCAGCAGCCCCCTAAAGGGAGATCAGCCCCAGCATTTT. The V and J genes are TRBV4-1 and TRBJ1-5; D not resolved. CDR1 MGHRA and CDR2 YSYEKL come from the germline V gene. The CDR3 is 14 residues long. V shed 4 bases and J shed 5 bases, with 12 bases lying between them.

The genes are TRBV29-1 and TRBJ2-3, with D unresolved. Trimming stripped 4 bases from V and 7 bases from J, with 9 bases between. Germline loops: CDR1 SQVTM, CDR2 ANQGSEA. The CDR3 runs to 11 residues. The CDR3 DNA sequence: TGCAGCGTTGTAGTTGGGAATACGCAGTATTTT. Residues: CSVVVGNTQYF.

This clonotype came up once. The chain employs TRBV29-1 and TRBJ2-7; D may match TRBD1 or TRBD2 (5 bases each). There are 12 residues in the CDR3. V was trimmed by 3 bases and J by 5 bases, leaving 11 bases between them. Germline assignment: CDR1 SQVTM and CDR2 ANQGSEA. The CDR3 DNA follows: TGCAGCGTTGATCAGGGAGCGGACGAGCAGTACTTC. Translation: CSVDQGADEQYF.

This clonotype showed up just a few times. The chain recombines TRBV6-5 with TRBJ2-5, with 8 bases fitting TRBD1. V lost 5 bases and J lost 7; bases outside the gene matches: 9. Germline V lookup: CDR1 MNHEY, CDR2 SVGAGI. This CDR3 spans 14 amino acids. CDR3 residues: CASSNTDRATTQYF. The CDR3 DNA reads TGTGCCAGCAGTAACACGGACAGGGCAACGACCCAGTACTTC.

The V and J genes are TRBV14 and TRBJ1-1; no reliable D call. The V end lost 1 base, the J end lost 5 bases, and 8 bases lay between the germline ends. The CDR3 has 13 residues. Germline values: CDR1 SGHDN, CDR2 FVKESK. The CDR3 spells CASSQVAGTEAFF. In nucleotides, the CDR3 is TGTGCCAGCAGCCAAGTCGCCGGGACTGAAGCTTTCTTT.

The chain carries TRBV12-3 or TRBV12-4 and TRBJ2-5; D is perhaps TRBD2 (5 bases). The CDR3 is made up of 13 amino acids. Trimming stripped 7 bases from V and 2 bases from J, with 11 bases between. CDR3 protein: CASTSPGQETQYF. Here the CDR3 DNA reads TGTGCCAGCACTAGCCCCGGTCAAGAGACCCAGTACTTC.

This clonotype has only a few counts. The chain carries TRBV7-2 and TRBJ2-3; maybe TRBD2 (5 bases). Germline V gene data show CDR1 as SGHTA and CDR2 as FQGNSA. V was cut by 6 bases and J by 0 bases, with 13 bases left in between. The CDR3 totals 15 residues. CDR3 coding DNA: TGTGCCAGCAGTACACTAGGGCGAAGCACAGATACGCAGTATTTT. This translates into CASSTLGRSTDTQYF. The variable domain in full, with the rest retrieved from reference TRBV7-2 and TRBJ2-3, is GAGVSQSPSNKVTEKGKDVELRCDPISGHTALYWYRQSLGQGLEFLIYFQGNSAPDKSGLPSDRFSAERTGGSVSTLTIQRTQQEDSAVYLCASSTLGRSTDTQYFGPGTRLTVL.

The CDR3 is CATGAYNEQFF. The CDR3 DNA is TGTGCCACAGGAGCCTACAATGAGCAGTTCTTC. This chain links TRBV24-1 with TRBJ2-1; D gene unclear. Per the germline V gene, CDR1 is KGHDR and CDR2 is SFDVKD. V lost 10 bases, J lost 2 bases, and 5 bases lay in between. The CDR3 runs 11 residues.

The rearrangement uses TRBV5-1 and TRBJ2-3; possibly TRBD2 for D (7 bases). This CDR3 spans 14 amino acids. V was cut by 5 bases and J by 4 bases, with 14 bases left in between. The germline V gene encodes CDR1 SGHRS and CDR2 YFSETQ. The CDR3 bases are TGCGCCAGCAGAGGGGGACTAAGCTCAGATACGCAGTATTTT. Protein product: CASRGGLSSDTQYF. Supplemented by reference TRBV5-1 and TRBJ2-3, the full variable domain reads KAGVTQTPRYLIKTRGQQVTLSCSPISGHRSVSWYQQTPGQGLQFLFEYFSETQRNKGNFPGRFSGRQFSNSRSEMNVSTLELGDSALYLCASRGGLSSDTQYFGPGTRLTVL.

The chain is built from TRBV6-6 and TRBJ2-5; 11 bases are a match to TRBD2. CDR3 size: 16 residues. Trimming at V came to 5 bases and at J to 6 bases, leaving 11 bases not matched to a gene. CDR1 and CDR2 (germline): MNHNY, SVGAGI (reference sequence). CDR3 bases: TGTGCCAGCAGTCCAGCCCCACTAGCGGGAGTGCAGACCCAGTACTTC. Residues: CASSPAPLAGVQTQYF.

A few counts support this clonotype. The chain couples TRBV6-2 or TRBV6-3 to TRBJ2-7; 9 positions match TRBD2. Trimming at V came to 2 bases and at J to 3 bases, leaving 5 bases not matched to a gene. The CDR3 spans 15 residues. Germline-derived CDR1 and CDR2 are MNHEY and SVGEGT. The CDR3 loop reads CASSYGLAGNYEQYF. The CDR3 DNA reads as TGTGCCAGCAGTTACGGGCTAGCGGGGAACTACGAGCAGTACTTC.